The 26 T cell receptor beta chains below all came from one sample that was sequenced in a study of regulatory T cells in long-lasting Graves disease. The time point was: persistent/refractory GD, antithyroid drugs over 5 years with positive TRAb. PBMC RNA served as the TCR library source. With iRepertoire HTBI primers and Arm-PCR of CDR3 regions, TCR beta libraries were built. TCRdb itself ran the multiplex PCR reads through MiXCR, one entry per CDR3 protein. This table has 300,000 to 400,000 distinct CDR3 sequences, around 20% appearing once. Specimen: peripheral blood mononuclear cells (PBMCs), collected when the disease was refractory, from a patient treated with antithyroid drugs. These receptor sequences come from a female donor with Graves disease.

This clonotype came up a few times. The chain combines TRBV6-1 with TRBJ2-5; D is unresolved. Germline CDR1 MNHNS, CDR2 SASEGT. The CDR3 is made up of 15 amino acids. V lost 7 bases and J 3 bases, leaving 18 bases between the germline ends. The CDR3 bases are TGTGCCAGCAAAACGGCGGCACTCAAAAAAGAGACCCAGTACTTC. It is translated as CASKTAALKKETQYF.

The V call is TRBV4-1, the J call TRBJ2-2, with 7 bases matching TRBD2. V gave up 1 base and J gave up 4 bases; unmatched junction bases: 6. This CDR3 spans 16 amino acids. Germline V lookup: CDR1 MGHRA, CDR2 YSYEKL. The CDR3 is CASSQGRGLGTGELFF. In nucleotides, the CDR3 is TGCGCCAGCAGCCAAGGGCGGGGGTTAGGCACCGGGGAGCTGTTTTTT.

This clonotype was found many times. V and J are TRBV6-5 and TRBJ1-4; perhaps TRBD1 as D (5 bases). Trimming pared 0 bases from V and 4 bases from J, leaving 9 bases between. Germline assignment: CDR1 MNHEY and CDR2 SVGAGI. CDR3 length: 15 residues. In DNA form, the CDR3 reads TGTGCCAGCAGTTACTCGGGACGGAGTAATGAAAAACTGTTTTTT. Encoded protein: CASSYSGRSNEKLFF.

The table lists this clonotype with many counts. The chain is built from TRBV27 and TRBJ2-5, with 8 bases aligning to TRBD2. This CDR3 is 14 amino acids long. V was pared by 5 bases and J by 5 bases, with 7 bases of the junction left unmatched. Germline CDR1 and CDR2: MNHEY and SMNVEV (reference sequence). The CDR3 DNA follows: TGTGCCAGCAGTCCCTGGACTAGCCGGGAGACCCAGTACTTC. It translates to CASSPWTSRETQYF.

V usage is TRBV6-2 or TRBV6-3 and J usage is TRBJ2-6, with a tentative D call TRBD1 (5 bases). The CDR3 covers 18 residues. V was trimmed by 7 bases and J by 0 bases, leaving 19 bases between them. Germline V gene data show CDR1 as MNHEY and CDR2 as SVGEGT. The CDR3 protein is CASTMYPGFYSGANVLTF. CDR3 bases: TGTGCCAGCACCATGTATCCAGGGTTCTACTCTGGGGCCAACGTCCTGACTTTC.

This clonotype was observed a few times. This chain links TRBV28 with TRBJ1-2; 7 nucleotides align to TRBD1. The CDR3 contains 15 residues. Looked up from germline, CDR1 is MDHEN and CDR2 is SYDVKM. Trimming removed 4 bases from V and 8 bases from J; junction bases left unmatched: 13. CDR3 in DNA: TGTGCCAGCAGTTCTCTAGGGGGCGGGGTGAGGGGCTACACCTTC. It specifies CASSSLGGGVRGYTF.

The chain carries TRBV7-9 and TRBJ1-2; D not resolved. Trimming took 1 base from V and 0 from J, leaving 3 bases between them. Germline V gives CDR1 SEHNR, CDR2 FQNEAQ (reference sequence). This CDR3 is built from 13 residues. The CDR3 DNA is TGTGCCAGCAGCTTAGGAGCTAACTATGGCTACACCTTC. Encoded protein: CASSLGANYGYTF. The whole variable domain, remainder taken from reference TRBV7-9 and TRBJ1-2, is DTGVSQNPRHKITKRGQNVTFRCDPISEHNRLYWYRQTLGQGPEFLTYFQNEAQLEKSRLLSDRFSAERPKGSFSTLEIQRTEQGDSAMYLCASSLGANYGYTFGSGTRLTVV.

This clonotype was observed at least ten times. The junction departs from the called germline gene at one end, perhaps through a read error. The rearrangement joins TRBV2 to TRBJ1-2, with D uncertain. This CDR3 is 9 amino acids long. CDR1 is SNHLY and CDR2 is FYNNEI in the germline V gene. CDR3 in DNA: TGTGCCAGCAGCACAGAAGACTTCTTC. Translating gives CASSTEDFF.

This clonotype was counted many times. The rearrangement uses TRBV12-5 and TRBJ1-5; D perhaps matches TRBD1 (5 bases). The CDR3 has 17 amino acids. V was pared by 3 bases and J by 0 bases, with 15 bases between. CDR1 and CDR2 from the germline V gene are LGHNT and FRNRAP. Here the CDR3 reads CASGFAGWGYSNQPQHF. The CDR3 nucleotides are TGTGCTAGTGGTTTTGCCGGATGGGGGTATAGCAATCAGCCCCAGCATTTT.

Worth noting for this clonotype: A read error may explain this, as a much larger clone is one base away. The J gene is TRBJ2-7, the V gene TRBV6-9, with 9 bases identical to TRBD1. Germline V gene data show CDR1 as MNHGY and CDR2 as SVAAGI. CDR3 length: 15 amino acids. V shed 3 bases and J 2 bases; nucleotides not matched to a gene: 5. The CDR3 DNA sequence: TGTGCCAGCAGTTACGGGACAGGGAAGACCTACGAGCAGTACTTC. Protein sequence: CASSYGTGKTYEQYF.

V is TRBV20-1 and J is TRBJ1-4; 8 positions agree with TRBD1. This CDR3 has 14 residues. CDR1 DFQATT and CDR2 SNEGSKA come from the germline V gene (reference sequence). V was clipped by 2 bases and J by 8 bases; unmatched bases: 7. The DNA of the CDR3 is TGCAGTGCTAGAAATGACAGGGGAGGGGAAAAACTGTTTTTT. Protein product: CSARNDRGGEKLFF.

Turning to this clonotype: A read error may explain this, as a much larger clone is one base away. The rearrangement joins TRBV28 to TRBJ2-5; TRBD2 matches at 7 bases. Losses at the gene ends were 2 bases for V and 12 bases for J; bases not matched to a gene: 6. Germline-derived CDR1 and CDR2 are MDHEN and SYDVKM. The CDR3 contains 12 residues. The CDR3 region has the DNA TGTGCCAGCAGTTTAGACAGCGGGGTCAAGTACTTC. It is translated as CASSLDSGVKYF.

This clonotype has ten or more counts. V is TRBV6-2 or TRBV6-3 and J is TRBJ1-4; unclear D gene. CDR1 is MNHEY and CDR2 is SVGEGT in the germline V gene. CDR3 length: 14 amino acids. V dropped 4 bases and J dropped 0 bases, with 6 bases sitting between them. CDR3 DNA sequence: TGTGCCAGCAGTTCAAGTGCAACTAATGAAAAACTGTTTTTT. Its protein is CASSSSATNEKLFF.

In its sample, this clonotype was seen many times. The chain couples TRBV10-3 to TRBJ2-7; D is perhaps TRBD1 or TRBD2 (5 bases each). The CDR3 consists of 15 residues. Between the trimmed V and J ends, which lost 2 bases and 3 bases, there was a span of 14 bases. Germline CDR1 and CDR2: ENHRY and SYGVKD. As DNA, the CDR3 is TGTGCCATCAGTGAGAGGAACGCAGGGAGCTACGAGCAGTACTTC. As protein: CAISERNAGSYEQYF.

The rearrangement joins TRBV10-3 to TRBJ1-2; D is uncertain. This CDR3 has 11 amino acids. V lost 5 bases and J 6 bases, leaving 7 bases between the germline ends. Germline V gene lookup returns CDR1 ENHRY and CDR2 SYGVKD. DNA for the CDR3: TGTGCCATCAGTCGAGGAGATGGCTACACCTTC. Translated, it gives CAISRGDGYTF.

The gene calls are TRBV5-5 and TRBJ2-3; D perhaps matches TRBD1 (6 bases). The CDR3 is made up of 16 amino acids. V was clipped by 3 bases and J by 0 bases, with 14 bases between them. Germline V CDR1 and CDR2: SGHKS, YYEKEE (reference sequence). The CDR3 reads CASSSRGWTSTDTQYF. CDR3 DNA sequence: TGTGCCAGCAGCTCCAGGGGTTGGACAAGCACAGATACGCAGTATTTT.

This clonotype has a count of ten or more. V usage is TRBV7-2 and J usage is TRBJ1-2; the D is unclear. Between the trimmed V and J ends, which lost 8 bases and 6 bases, there was a span of 16 bases. The CDR3 has 13 residues. Germline CDR1 and CDR2: SGHTA and FQGNSA. CDR3 DNA: TGTGCCAGCGCTCCCGGGCAGAGCAATGGCTACACCTTC. It yields the protein CASAPGQSNGYTF.

This clonotype was seen more than once but under ten times. A read error is the likely source, as a far larger clone sits one nucleotide away. The chain couples TRBV2 to TRBJ1-5; the D gene is possibly TRBD1 (6 bases). In germline, CDR1 is SNHLY, CDR2 FYNNEI. This CDR3 spans 15 amino acids. Between the trimmed V and J ends, which lost 8 bases and 6 bases, there was a span of 20 bases. The chain's CDR3 is CASGLPGGWRQPQHF. CDR3 coding DNA: TGTGCCAGCGGCTTGCCCGGGGGCTGGCGTCAGCCCCAGCATTTT.

In this sample, this clonotype turned up a few times. The V call is TRBV4-3, the J call TRBJ1-2; TRBD1 matches 8 bases. Germline V gene lookup returns CDR1 LGHNA and CDR2 YSLEER. This CDR3 region has 18 residues. V was clipped by 3 bases and J by 7 bases; unmatched bases: 19. CDR3 loop: CASSQYSSLLDRGIGYTF. The CDR3 nucleotides are TGCGCCAGCAGCCAGTACTCTTCTTTACTCGACAGGGGAATTGGCTACACCTTC.

This clonotype was recorded at least ten times. This chain connects TRBV5-1 to TRBJ1-1, with 10 bases identical to TRBD1. Germline V gives CDR1 SGHRS, CDR2 YFSETQ. V gave up 1 base and J gave up 4 bases; unmatched junction bases: 1. The CDR3 extends over 14 amino acids. The CDR3, as DNA: TGCGCCAGCAGCTTGAGGGACAGGGGCACTGAAGCTTTCTTT. This codes for CASSLRDRGTEAFF.

This clonotype came up a few times. V is TRBV10-3 and J is TRBJ1-6; D is unresolved. With 4 bases removed from V and 7 bases from J, the gap between germline ends came to 11 bases. The germline V gene has CDR1 ENHRY and CDR2 SYGVKD. The CDR3 has 14 amino acids. CDR3: CAISAKQLNSPLHF. The CDR3 bases are TGTGCCATCAGTGCAAAACAGCTAAATTCACCCCTCCACTTT.

This clonotype was counted ten times or more. A clone one base away is much larger, so this may be a read error. J is TRBJ1-1 and V is TRBV2; the D is unclear. V lost 4 bases to trimming and J lost 1 base, with 7 bases between them. Germline loops: CDR1 SNHLY, CDR2 FYNNEI. There are 13 residues in the CDR3. The CDR3 region is CASSVSTNTEAFF. In DNA, the CDR3 is TGTGCCAGCAGTGTTTCAACGAACACTGAAGCTTTCTTT.

This clonotype was observed at least ten times. The V and J genes are TRBV2 and TRBJ1-5; weak D call: TRBD1 (6 bases). This CDR3 region has 13 residues. Germline CDR1 is SNHLY and CDR2 is FYNNEI. Trimming left V 4 bases short and J 6 bases short, with 10 bases between. CDR3 loop: CASSAGARQPQHF. CDR3 nucleotide sequence: TGTGCCAGCAGTGCAGGGGCACGTCAGCCCCAGCATTTT.

Only a few counts were recorded for this clonotype. The chain has TRBV2 and TRBJ1-5; no reliable D call. Trimming left V 6 bases short and J 4 bases short, with 16 bases between. The CDR3 contains 15 residues. The germline gives CDR1 SNHLY, CDR2 FYNNEI. The CDR3 DNA is TGTGCCAGCAGGGGCCTACTAGAGCGGAATCAGCCCCAGCATTTT. It encodes CASRGLLERNQPQHF.

The chain combines TRBV20-1 with TRBJ1-1; D not resolved. Germline values: CDR1 DFQATT, CDR2 SNEGSKA (reference sequence). The CDR3 contains 11 residues. The V end lost 0 bases, the J end lost 6 bases, and 5 bases lay between the germline ends. CDR3 in amino acids: CSARDFPEAFF. The CDR3, as DNA: TGCAGTGCTAGAGATTTTCCTGAAGCTTTCTTT.

This clonotype was observed a handful of times. J is TRBJ2-5 and V is TRBV3-1, with 7 bases matching TRBD2. Germline V gene data show CDR1 as LGHDT and CDR2 as YNNKEL (reference sequence). Trimming cost V 0 bases and J 7 bases; bases outside gene matches: 2. The CDR3 spans 13 residues. CDR3 sequence (DNA): TGTGCCAGCAGCCAAGACCGCGGGGGGACCCAGTACTTC. Translated, it gives CASSQDRGGTQYF.